This passage covers 13 T cell receptor beta chains from one sample sequenced in a study of cytomegalovirus exposure and HLA in healthy donors. The PCR contained 60 Vbeta and 13 Jbeta primers. Clones were read by immunoSEQ multiplex PCR, and TCRdb kept only the in-frame ones, dropping some. In the table there are just over 150,000 clones, nearly 80% of which are singletons. The sequencing input was PBMCs. Source of these receptors: a woman aged 40 to 50 in good health and CMV-seronegative.

The genes are TRBV27 and TRBJ1-6, with 7 bases fitting TRBD1. J gave up 8 bases and V 4 bases, and 5 bases lay outside the gene matches. This CDR3 is 14 amino acids long. Germline CDR1 reads MNHEY; CDR2 reads SMNVEV (reference sequence). In DNA, the CDR3 is TGTGCCAGCAGTTCCAAGACAGGGTATTCACCCCTCCACTTT. Translation gives CASSSKTGYSPLHF.

The chain joins TRBV2 to TRBJ2-1; 11 positions match TRBD2. The V gene's germline CDR1 is SNHLY and CDR2 FYNNEI. Unmatched junction bases numbered 8, after V lost 6 bases and J lost 7 bases. The CDR3 is 15 amino acids. The CDR3, as DNA: TGTGCCAGCAGCTCTTTAGCGGGGGGGCGGAATGAGCAGTTCTTC. Its translation: CASSSLAGGRNEQFF.

CDR3 sequence: CASSSRQGVNTGELFF. In nucleotides, the CDR3 is TGCGCCAGCAGCTCTCGACAGGGGGTAAACACCGGGGAGCTGTTTTTT. The chain couples TRBV5-1 to TRBJ2-2, with TRBD1 identical over 9 bases. V lost 3 bases, J lost 2 bases, and 5 bases stayed unmatched. This CDR3 region has 16 residues. Germline CDR1 SGHRS, CDR2 YFSETQ.

The V gene is TRBV11-2, the J gene TRBJ1-5; D remains ambiguous. The V end was cut by 5 bases, the J end by 7 bases, with 12 bases between. The CDR3 runs 13 residues. Germline-derived CDR1 and CDR2 are SGHAT and FQNNGV. The DNA for the CDR3 is TGTGCCAGCAGCCTTGAGTTCCGCCAGCCCCAGCATTTT. It yields the protein CASSLEFRQPQHF.

V is TRBV7-6 and J is TRBJ2-2; 7 bases match TRBD2. CDR3 length: 16 residues. V shed 5 bases, J shed 0 bases, and the junction held 6 bases outside the gene matches. The germline CDR1 and CDR2 sequences are SGHVS and FNYEAQ. The DNA of the CDR3 is TGTGCCAGCAGCCCTCAGCGGGGAACGAACACCGGGGAGCTGTTTTTT. Translated, it gives CASSPQRGTNTGELFF.

This clone came up a few times. The V gene is TRBV6-1, the J gene TRBJ1-1; a possible D gene is TRBD1 (6 bases). The CDR3 totals 14 residues. Germline V gene sequence: CDR1 MNHNS, CDR2 SASEGT. V was clipped by 6 bases and J by 1 base, with 12 bases between them. The CDR3 nucleotides are TGTGCCAGCAGAGCCACGACAGGGAACACTGAAGCTTTCTTT. Translated: CASRATTGNTEAFF.

V gene TRBV27 combines with J gene TRBJ1-5, with 8 bases lining up with TRBD1. With V trimmed by 2 bases and J by 2 bases, 2 bases remained unmatched. The CDR3 consists of 15 residues. Germline CDR1 reads MNHEY; CDR2 reads SMNVEV (reference sequence). CDR3 residues: CASSLTGGGNQPQHF. As DNA, the CDR3 is TGTGCCAGCAGTTTAACAGGGGGAGGCAATCAGCCCCAGCATTTT.

This chain uses TRBV6-5 with TRBJ1-1, with 12 bases aligning to TRBD1. Germline V CDR1 and CDR2: MNHEY, SVGAGI. This CDR3 has 14 residues. The ends lost 6 bases at V and 9 bases at J; junction bases unmatched: 8. Here the CDR3 DNA reads TGTGCCAGCAGCTGGGACAGGGGGCGGAATCAAGCTTTCTTT. This codes for CASSWDRGRNQAFF.

This sequence joins TRBV2 and TRBJ2-7; TRBD2 aligns across 12 bases. Germline-derived CDR1 and CDR2 are SNHLY and FYNNEI. This CDR3 spans 15 amino acids. Losses at the gene ends were 6 bases for V and 6 bases for J; bases not matched to a gene: 9. The CDR3 sequence: CASRGTSGPLGEQYF. The CDR3 nucleotides are TGTGCCAGCAGAGGGACTAGCGGGCCCTTGGGCGAGCAGTACTTC.

Only a few counts were recorded for this clone. This sequence joins TRBV5-5 and TRBJ1-2; unclear D gene. Germline V gives CDR1 SGHKS, CDR2 YYEKEE (reference sequence). This CDR3 has 15 amino acids. V was clipped by 3 bases and J by 3 bases, with 15 bases between them. CDR3 sequence reads: CASSSTGSRDYGYTF. CDR3 DNA sequence: TGTGCCAGCAGCTCGACCGGGTCCCGGGACTATGGCTACACCTTC. The full variable domain, its missing parts supplied by reference TRBV5-5 and TRBJ1-2, is DAGVTQSPTHLIKTRGQQVTLRCSPISGHKSVSWYQQVLGQGPQFIFQYYEKEERGRGNFPDRFSARQFPNYSSELNVNALLLGDSALYLCASSSTGSRDYGYTFGSGTRLTVV.

This CDR3 is CASSLTGTGTYEQYF. DNA for the CDR3: TGTGCCAGCAGTTTAACCGGGACAGGGACTTACGAGCAGTACTTC. The chain is built from TRBV5-6 and TRBJ2-7; 9 bases line up with TRBD1. This CDR3 region has 15 residues. Germline values: CDR1 SGHDT, CDR2 YYEEEE. Unmatched junction bases numbered 10, after V lost 5 bases and J lost 4 bases.

The J gene is TRBJ2-5, the V gene TRBV11-2; D is perhaps TRBD1 (6 bases). Germline V gene lookup returns CDR1 SGHAT and CDR2 FQNNGV. V lost 5 bases and J lost 4, with 20 bases in between. The CDR3 has 16 residues. The CDR3 spells CASSPGGWGPLETQYF. The CDR3 region has the DNA TGTGCCAGCAGCCCAGGAGGCTGGGGGCCGTTAGAGACCCAGTACTTC.

The chain carries TRBV25-1 and TRBJ2-7; TRBD1 is a possible D gene (6 bases). Germline-derived CDR1 and CDR2 are MGHDK and SYGVNS. Trimming shortened V by 3 bases and J by 1 base, and 10 bases separated the two germline ends. The CDR3 runs 14 residues. DNA of the CDR3: TGTGCCAGCAGTGACTCAGGGGCTTCCTACGAGCAGTACTTC. This translates into CASSDSGASYEQYF.